The subject of this entry is one T cell receptor (beta chain). No antigen is known for it. It has no much larger one-base neighbor in the sample; base qualities were not kept. This sample is drawn from a study of blood T cell repertoires in COVID-19 (TCRdb year 2020). The study in broad terms: Samples from collaborators originated in the United States, Italy and Spain and spanned both the acute and convalescent phases of COVID-19. The prospective study material was composed of cDNA or gDNA derived from T cells, B-cell-depleted T cells, or PBMCs. The dataset comprised deeply sampled blood TCRbeta repertoires from subjects exposed to, actively infected with, or recovered from COVID-19. Samples came from the ongoing ImmuneRACE study (first 160 participants) plus 1,254 subjects from 6 global collaborators. Where HLA class I and class II types were available, the types were taken from metadata supplied by the sample provider, not from assay-based typing. A freely available public database, intended as a resource for researchers studying the immune response to SARS-CoV-2, is where the repertoires were released. Nearly every sample came with metadata listing a de-identified subject ID, COVID-19 status, age in years and sex.

According to the germline V gene, CDR1 reads MNHEY and CDR2 reads SVGAGI. Compared with germline, V lacks 8 bases and J lacks 5 bases; bases without a gene match: 7. From the cysteine up to the phenylalanine, the CDR3 has a length of 15 residues. Of the read, only the CDR3 DNA is kept; its 45 bases are in frame from base 1. Collaborating institutions collected whole blood in K2EDTA tubes following their own protocols. Collaborator samples were shipped for TCRbeta analysis as frozen whole blood, isolated PBMCs, or DNA extracted from either sample type. Study-wide conclusions, independent of this receptor: How much clinical and demographic metadata was included differed by source and by participant, and the metadata was provided uncurated.

The immunoSEQ Assay, a bias-controlled multiplex PCR, was used to amplify TCRbeta CDR3 regions from genomic DNA. On the authors' methods: The number of nucleated cells in each sample was estimated by amplification of reference gene primers within the assay. To quantify the absolute abundance of each unique TCRbeta CDR3 rearrangement, sequence reads were collapsed and filtered. For each sample, productive Simpson clonality was calculated as the square root of Simpson's diversity index across productive rearrangements. Imported from immuneACCESS, the table was reduced by TCRdb to in-frame sequences with V and J called. These copies leave out some clones; in studies compared against another copy, an unresolved V gene accounts for under half, and the cause of the remainder is not known. The V and J calls and clone size were taken over from that table, and D and trimming were inferred from the DNA. The sample profile shows about 140,000 clones; roughly 84% of them were found once. Jointly, the top ten make up around 8.4% of the sample.

The sequenced material came from peripheral blood. The V gene is TRBV6-5 and the J gene is TRBJ2-3; 13 nucleotides in the junction match TRBD2. The TCR sequence derives from a woman aged 60-70 years with acute or convalescent COVID-19. For the CDR3, the sequence is CASFRLAGGRDTQYF. The nucleotide sequence reads as follows: TGTGCCAGCTTCAGACTAGCGGGGGGAAGAGATACGCAGTATTTT.